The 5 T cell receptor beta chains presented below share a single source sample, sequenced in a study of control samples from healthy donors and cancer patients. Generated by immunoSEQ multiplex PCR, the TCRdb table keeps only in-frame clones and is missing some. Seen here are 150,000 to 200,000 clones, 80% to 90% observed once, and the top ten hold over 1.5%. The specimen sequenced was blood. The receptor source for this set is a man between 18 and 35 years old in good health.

This CDR3 reads CAWDRYSSSYNEQFF. The DNA for the CDR3 is TGTGCCTGGGACCGATACTCGAGCTCCTACAATGAGCAGTTCTTC. The chain employs TRBV30 and TRBJ2-1; D unresolved. Trimming took 5 bases from V and 0 from J, leaving 14 bases between them. The CDR3 loop spans 15 amino acids. Germline CDR1 reads GTSNPN; CDR2 reads SVGIG (reference sequence).

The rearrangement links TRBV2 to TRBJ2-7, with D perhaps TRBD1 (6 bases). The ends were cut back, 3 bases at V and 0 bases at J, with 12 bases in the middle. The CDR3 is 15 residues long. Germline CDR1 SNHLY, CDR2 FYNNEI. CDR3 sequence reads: CASSERTAFSYEQYF. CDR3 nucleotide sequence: TGTGCCAGCAGTGAGAGGACAGCCTTCTCCTACGAGCAGTACTTC. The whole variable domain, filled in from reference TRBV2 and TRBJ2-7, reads EPEVTQTPSHQVTQMGQEVILRCVPISNHLYFYWYRQILGQKVEFLVSFYNNEISEKSEIFDDQFSVERPDGSNFTLKIRSTKLEDSAMYFCASSERTAFSYEQYFGPGTRLTVT.

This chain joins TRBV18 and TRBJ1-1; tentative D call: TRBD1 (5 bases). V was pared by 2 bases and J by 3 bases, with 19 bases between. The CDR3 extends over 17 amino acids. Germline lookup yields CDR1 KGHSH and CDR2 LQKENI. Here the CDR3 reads CASSPVGQGIVYTEAFF. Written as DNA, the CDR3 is TGTGCCAGCTCACCAGTCGGCCAGGGAATCGTTTACACTGAAGCTTTCTTT.

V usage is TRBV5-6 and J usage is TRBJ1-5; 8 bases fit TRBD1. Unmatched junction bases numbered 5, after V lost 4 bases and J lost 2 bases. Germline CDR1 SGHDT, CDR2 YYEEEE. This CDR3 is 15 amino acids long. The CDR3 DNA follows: TGTGCCAGCAGCCGAGGACAGGGCCGCAATCAGCCCCAGCATTTT. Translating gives CASSRGQGRNQPQHF.

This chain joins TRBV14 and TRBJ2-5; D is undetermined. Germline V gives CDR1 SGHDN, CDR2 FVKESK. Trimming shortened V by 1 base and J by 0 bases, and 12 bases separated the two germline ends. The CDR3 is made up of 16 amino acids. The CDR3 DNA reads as TGTGCCAGCAGCCAAGGTTTCTCTTCGTACCAAGAGACCCAGTACTTC. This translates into CASSQGFSSYQETQYF.